This T cell receptor beta chain was captured in a study of T cells expressing NK-cell markers. Study background: HCMV seropositivity characterized most of the eight sequenced donors, and seronegativity one. General study points: Dominant NKG2C+ clonotypes were found to form roughly 1.0-7.5% of CD8+ T cells in about six donors.

UMIs were included in TCR beta cDNA generated by 5'RACE template switching. TCRdb re-called the 5' RACE reads and catalogs CDR3 proteins one per entry, DNA excluded. Reported are roughly 350,000 distinct CDR3 sequences; the ten largest clones contain under 6.5%. A note on this clonotype: No antigen is known for it.

The specimen sequenced was blood T cells: a sorted CD56 or NKG2C T cell subset, CD4+ or CD8+ T cells, or bulk PBMC T cells (not recorded which). The receptor was derived from a man aged 18-70 years in good health.

CDR3 sequence: CASRWTGNPPGANVLTF. This chain connects TRBV28 to TRBJ2-6; TCRdb outputs TRBD1, but without DNA this stays unchecked. The germline gives CDR1 MDHEN, CDR2 SYDVKM. CDR3 length: 17 residues.